This passage covers 5 T cell receptor beta chains from one sample sequenced in a study of CD8+ T cells in alopecia areata (dated by TCRdb to the late 2010s). The treatment or condition label, read with the paper, signifies: oral pan-JAK inhibitor, 5-10 mg twice daily. Receptors were amplified or captured by the immunoSEQ multiplex PCR assay. RNA was extracted from all samples and reverse transcribed into cDNA, which served as template for TCR sequencing. The table comes from immuneACCESS by way of TCRdb, which keeps in-frame sequences with V and J called. Part of the clones is missing from these tables; in studies checked, under half for an unresolved V gene and the rest for unknown reasons. Recorded for this sample are tens of thousands of clones; around 45% of them occurred a single time. In total, the top ten clones hold about 20% of the sample. The material sequenced was CD8+ T cells sorted from blood, taken at roughly week 38, from a patient treated with tofacitinib. These receptors came from a human donor with alopecia areata.

The table lists this clone with a count of one. CDR3 DNA sequence: TGTGCCAGCAGTTATGGTCCGTTCCAGCCCCAGCATTTT. This codes for CASSYGPFQPQHF. The chain is built from TRBV6-5 and TRBJ1-5; D uncertain. CDR1 and CDR2 from the germline V gene are MNHEY and SVGAGI. V lost 3 bases and J 7 bases, leaving 10 bases between the germline ends. The CDR3 has 13 residues.

This clone was seen more than once but under ten times. This chain connects TRBV4-2 to TRBJ2-4; D remains unclear. This CDR3 region has 13 residues. The germline V gene encodes CDR1 LGHNA and CDR2 YNFKEQ. The V and J ends lost 3 bases and 8 bases respectively, with 11 bases between them. CDR3 in DNA: TGTGCCAGCAGCCAGGCCCGACGAGACATTCAGTACTTC. This translates into CASSQARRDIQYF.

The J gene is TRBJ2-7, the V gene TRBV2, with no clear D. The CDR3 length is 8 residues. CDR1 is SNHLY, CDR2 FYNNEI, per germline. Trimming cost V 7 bases and J 10 bases, with 5 bases left between them. The CDR3 is CASTPQYF. CDR3 DNA: TGTGCCAGCACGCCCCAGTACTTC.

This clone was seen a few times. This rearrangement joins TRBV29-1 to TRBJ2-7; 12 bases align to TRBD2. The germline gives CDR1 SQVTM, CDR2 ANQGSEA. Losses at the gene ends were 6 bases for V and 3 bases for J; bases not matched to a gene: 9. This CDR3 has 15 residues. The CDR3 DNA reads TGCAGCGTCGGGTCCAGACTAGCGGGAGACTACGAGCAGTACTTC. Its protein is CSVGSRLAGDYEQYF.

The J gene is TRBJ2-5, the V gene TRBV29-1; D is possibly TRBD2 (6 bases). V dropped 8 bases and J dropped 5 bases, with 30 bases sitting between them. From germline, CDR1 is SQVTM and CDR2 ANQGSEA. The CDR3 consists of 17 residues. The CDR3 bases are TGCAGCCCACCCCCGTTCGGGAGAGTAGCGAGGAGGGAGACCCAGTACTTC. It encodes CSPPPFGRVARRETQYF.